A single sample is the source of the 6 T cell receptor beta chains below, sequenced in a study of T cells in Graves' hyperthyroidism and ophthalmopathy. Amplified regions were TCR beta CDR3 sequences from RNA transcripts. Using the HTBI primer set, a first-round RT-PCR was run on the TCR CDR3. Each CDR3 protein is one row after TCRdb ran MiXCR on the multiplex PCR reads. The sample has 700,000 or so distinct CDR3 sequences, around 13% seen once. Source material: blood. Source of these receptors: a woman aged 45-65 years with Graves' ophthalmopathy.

Of note for this clonotype: This sequence may be a read error, since a much larger clone differs from it by one base. The V gene is TRBV28, the J gene TRBJ1-2; 8 bases map to TRBD1. This CDR3 is built from 15 residues. Germline V gene sequence: CDR1 MDHEN, CDR2 SYDVKM. Here the CDR3 reads CASGLRGTGGVGYTF. DNA for the CDR3: TGTGCCAGCGGTTTAAGGGGAACAGGGGGTGTCGGCTACACCTTC.

The table lists this clonotype with a few counts. The chain has TRBV27 and TRBJ2-1; D not certain. CDR3 length equals 13 residues. Germline V gives CDR1 MNHEY, CDR2 SMNVEV (reference sequence). The germline V and J ends were trimmed by 0 bases and 6 bases, with 6 bases remaining between them. CDR3 sequence: CASSLSVFNEQFF. CDR3 in DNA: TGTGCCAGCAGTTTATCTGTGTTCAATGAGCAGTTCTTC.

This clonotype was seen ten or more times. CDR3 sequence reads: CASSFGEGYEQYF. In nucleotides, the CDR3 is TGTGCCAGCAGCTTTGGGGAGGGCTACGAGCAGTACTTC. The rearrangement joins TRBV7-9 to TRBJ2-7; 7 positions agree with TRBD2. Per the germline V gene, CDR1 is SEHNR and CDR2 is FQNEAQ (reference sequence). Trimming at V came to 3 bases and at J to 3 bases, leaving 2 bases not matched to a gene. The CDR3 extends over 13 amino acids.

This clonotype occurred many times. The chain couples TRBV7-9 to TRBJ2-7; D unresolved. This CDR3 has 12 residues. V gave up 4 bases and J gave up 3 bases, with 7 bases separating them. Germline CDR1 reads SEHNR; CDR2 reads FQNEAQ (reference sequence). The CDR3 DNA reads as TGTGCCAGCAGCTCCCAGGACTACGAGCAGTACTTC. Protein sequence: CASSSQDYEQYF.

This clonotype was counted ten times or more. The chain couples TRBV19 to TRBJ2-2, with 11 bases that match TRBD2. CDR3 length: 18 residues. In germline, CDR1 is LNHDA, CDR2 SQIVND (reference sequence). V dropped 3 bases and J dropped 0; count of bases not matched to a gene: 6. CDR3 region: CASSILAGGLSNTGELFF. DNA for the CDR3: TGTGCCAGTAGTATTTTAGCGGGAGGGCTATCGAACACCGGGGAGCTGTTTTTT.

This clonotype was observed many times. V usage is TRBV30 and J usage is TRBJ1-2, with D uncertain. V gave up 2 bases and J gave up 7 bases, with 8 bases separating them. This CDR3 spans 11 amino acids. Germline CDR1 GTSNPN, CDR2 SVGIG (reference sequence). The CDR3 sequence is CAWSSLGGYTF. CDR3 nucleotide sequence: TGTGCCTGGAGTTCTCTTGGTGGCTACACCTTC.